The rows below give T cell receptor beta chains drawn from one sample of a study of T cells in Graves' hyperthyroidism and ophthalmopathy. Each CDR3 protein is one row after TCRdb ran MiXCR on the multiplex PCR reads. Of about 530,000 distinct CDR3 sequences in the sample, roughly a sixth were seen once. Sequenced material: blood. The receptors come from a woman aged 18-29 years with Graves' ophthalmopathy. Each CDR3 is given with its conserved first and last residue. The D gene is left open where the match is weak. Size is stated for part of the rows, as once, few or many counts, or as a class when the clone is expanded.

v_gene	d_gene	j_gene	abundance	CDR3aa	CDR3nt
TRBV20-1	TRBD2	TRBJ2-1	-	CSARWSLREQQFF	TGCAGTGCTAGATGGAGCTTGCGGGAGCAGCAGTTCTTC
TRBV30	TRBD1	TRBJ2-4	-	CAWSVGRGRYIQYF	TGTGCCTGGAGTGTAGGTAGGGGGCGGTACATTCAGTACTTC
TRBV20-1	-	TRBJ2-3	many	CSATGPPSTDTQYF	TGCAGTGCGACCGGGCCTCCCTCCACAGATACGCAGTATTTT
TRBV5-6	TRBD1	TRBJ1-2	few	CASTFGTGAYGYTF	TGTGCCAGCACCTTTGGGACAGGGGCCTATGGCTACACCTTC
TRBV19	TRBD2	TRBJ2-2	few	CASSILAGDTGELFF	TGTGCCAGTAGTATTCTAGCGGGAGACACCGGGGAGCTGTTTTTT
TRBV4-1	-	TRBJ2-7	-	CASSQDPQGLNSYEQYF	TGCGCCAGCAGCCAAGATCCACAGGGTCTTAACTCCTACGAGCAGTACTTC
TRBV6-1	TRBD1	TRBJ2-7	many	CASRGDRAYEQYF	TGTGCCAGCAGAGGGGACAGAGCCTACGAGCAGTACTTC
TRBV5-6	-	TRBJ2-1	-	CASSLPPGSGADEQFF	TGTGCCAGCAGCTTGCCCCCAGGTTCTGGGGCGGATGAGCAGTTCTTC
TRBV27	-	TRBJ2-2	few	CASRWGETETGELFF	TGTGCCAGCAGATGGGGGGAGACTGAAACCGGGGAGCTGTTTTTT
TRBV9	-	TRBJ2-5	-	CASSVVGDVETQYF	TGTGCCAGCAGCGTAGTGGGGGATGTGGAGACCCAGTACTTC
TRBV10-3	-	TRBJ2-7	many	CAISATVGSSYEQYF	TGTGCCATCAGCGCGACCGTGGGGAGCTCCTACGAGCAGTACTTC
TRBV30	TRBD1	TRBJ2-7	-	CAWRGQGSSYEQYF	TGTGCCTGGAGGGGACAGGGAAGCTCCTACGAGCAGTACTTC
TRBV19	TRBD1	TRBJ2-5	-	CASSRGDRGLGETQYF	TGTGCCAGTAGCCGAGGGGACAGGGGGTTGGGTGAGACCCAGTACTTC
TRBV19	-	TRBJ1-1	few	CASSIVGEMNTEAFF	TGTGCCAGTAGTATTGTGGGAGAGATGAACACTGAAGCTTTCTTT
TRBV6-1	-	TRBJ2-7	-	CASDSEQVYEQYF	TGTGCCAGTGACTCAGAACAAGTCTACGAGCAGTACTTC
TRBV20-1	TRBD2	TRBJ2-3	-	CSAPAGGNTDTQYF	TGCAGTGCCCCAGCGGGAGGGAACACAGATACGCAGTATTTT
TRBV28	TRBD2	TRBJ2-1	many	CASSLVREGYSYNEQFF	TGTGCCAGCAGTTTAGTGCGGGAGGGGTACTCCTACAATGAGCAGTTCTTC
TRBV27	TRBD2	TRBJ2-3	many	CASSFLGLAGVTDTQYF	TGTGCCAGCAGTTTCTTAGGACTAGCGGGAGTGACAGATACGCAGTATTTT
TRBV13	-	TRBJ2-6	few	CASSSTTGANVLTF	TGTGCCAGCAGCTCAACGACTGGGGCCAACGTCCTGACTTTC
TRBV28	-	TRBJ2-7	many	CASKGPYEQYF	TGTGCCAGCAAGGGGCCCTACGAGCAGTACTTC
TRBV18	-	TRBJ1-2	few	CASSPLTGNYGYTF	TGTGCCAGCTCACCCTTGACGGGTAACTATGGCTACACCTTC
TRBV20-1	TRBD1	TRBJ2-5	many	CSASSGDRVVETQYF	TGCAGTGCTAGTTCTGGGGACAGGGTAGTTGAGACCCAGTACTTC
TRBV29-1	TRBD1	TRBJ2-2	few	CSVPRQGHNTGELFF	TGCAGCGTTCCACGACAGGGGCATAACACCGGGGAGCTGTTTTTT
TRBV7-2	TRBD1	TRBJ1-4	-	CASSLRTGDEKLFF	TGTGCCAGCAGCCTGAGGACAGGGGATGAAAAACTGTTTTTT
TRBV7-2	-	TRBJ1-5	many	CASSSGTGWGQPQHF	TGTGCCAGCAGCTCAGGAACAGGGTGGGGTCAGCCCCAGCATTTT
TRBV27	-	TRBJ2-7	few	CASSSGAFSYEQYF	TGTGCCAGCAGTTCTGGGGCCTTCTCGTACGAGCAGTACTTC
TRBV3-1	-	TRBJ2-3	many	CASSQGQGPGTDTQYF	TGTGCCAGCAGCCAAGGGCAGGGCCCCGGCACAGATACGCAGTATTTT
TRBV28	TRBD1	TRBJ1-1	many	CASSRDRGLYTEAFF	TGTGCCAGCAGCCGTGACAGGGGGTTATACACTGAAGCTTTCTTT
TRBV5-1	-	TRBJ2-1	many	CASSPVQGADNEQFF	TGCGCCAGCAGCCCGGTACAGGGTGCCGACAATGAGCAGTTCTTC
TRBV20-1	TRBD2	TRBJ2-1	-	CSAPGTSGGFGEQFF	TGCAGTGCTCCCGGGACTAGCGGCGGTTTTGGTGAGCAGTTCTTC
TRBV4-1	-	TRBJ1-1	many	CASSREGGEAFF	TGCGCCAGCAGCAGGGAAGGGGGGGAGGCTTTCTTT
TRBV12-3/TRBV12-4	-	TRBJ1-6	many	CASSFQMGKSPLHF	TGTGCCAGCAGTTTTCAGATGGGAAAGTCACCCCTCCACTTT
TRBV20-1	TRBD2	TRBJ2-2	many	CSARDWTSGNTGELFF	TGCAGTGCTAGAGATTGGACTAGCGGGAACACCGGGGAGCTGTTTTTT
TRBV12-3/TRBV12-4	TRBD1	TRBJ2-7	few	CASTGTGPHEQYF	TGTGCCAGCACCGGGACAGGTCCCCACGAGCAGTACTTC
TRBV29-1	-	TRBJ1-1	few	CSVFERETEAFF	TGCAGCGTTTTTGAGAGGGAAACTGAAGCTTTCTTT
TRBV2	-	TRBJ1-4	many	CASSEHGSEKLFF	TGTGCCAGCAGTGAACATGGAAGTGAAAAACTGTTTTTT
TRBV6-1	-	TRBJ1-2	once	CASSEGEGPKGDGCTF	TGTGCCAGCAGTGAAGGGGAAGGACCAAAGGGGGATGGCTGCACCTTC
TRBV28	-	TRBJ2-7	many	CASSSGTRSSYEQYF	TGTGCCAGCAGTTCTGGGACACGAAGCTCCTACGAGCAGTACTTC
TRBV27	-	TRBJ2-1	many	CASSQKDLGIGYNEQFF	TGTGCCAGCAGTCAAAAGGACCTAGGAATAGGGTACAATGAGCAGTTCTTC
TRBV20-1	TRBD1	TRBJ2-7	-	CSAREPGQASYGQYF	TGCAGTGCTAGAGAACCGGGACAGGCTTCCTACGGGCAGTACTTC
TRBV19	-	TRBJ2-1	few	CASSMYRYNEQFF	TGTGCCAGTAGTATGTATAGGTACAATGAGCAGTTCTTC
TRBV27	-	TRBJ1-5	few	CASSLSTGANQPQHF	TGTGCCAGCAGTTTATCTACGGGGGCCAATCAGCCCCAGCATTTT
TRBV20-1	-	TRBJ2-1	many	CSAREGGIYQFF	TGCAGTGCTAGAGAGGGGGGAATCTACCAGTTCTTC
TRBV28	-	TRBJ2-7	many	CASSSPEGRYNEQYF	TGTGCCAGCAGCTCCCCGGAAGGGAGATACAACGAGCAGTACTTC
TRBV28	-	TRBJ1-5	many	CASLRPEGNSNQPQHF	TGTGCCAGCCTCAGGCCCGAGGGGAATAGCAATCAGCCCCAGCATTTT
TRBV6-1	-	TRBJ2-1	many	CASSDRSHEQFF	TGTGCCAGCAGTGATCGATCCCATGAGCAGTTCTTC